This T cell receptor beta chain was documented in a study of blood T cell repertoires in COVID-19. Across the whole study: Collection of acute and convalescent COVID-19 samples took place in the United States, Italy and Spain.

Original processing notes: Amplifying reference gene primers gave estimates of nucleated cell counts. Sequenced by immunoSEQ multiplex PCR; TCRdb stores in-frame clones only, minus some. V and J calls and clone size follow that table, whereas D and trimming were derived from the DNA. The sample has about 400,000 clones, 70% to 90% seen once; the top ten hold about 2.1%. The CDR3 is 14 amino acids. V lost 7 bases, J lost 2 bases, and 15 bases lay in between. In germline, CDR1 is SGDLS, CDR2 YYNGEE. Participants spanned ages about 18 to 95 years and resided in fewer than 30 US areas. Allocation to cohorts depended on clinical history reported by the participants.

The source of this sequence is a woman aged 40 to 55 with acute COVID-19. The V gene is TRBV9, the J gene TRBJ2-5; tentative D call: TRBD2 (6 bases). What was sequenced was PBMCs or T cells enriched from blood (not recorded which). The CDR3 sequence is CASGSGSSQETQYF. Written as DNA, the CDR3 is TGTGCCAGCGGTAGCGGTTCATCTCAAGAGACCCAGTACTTC.